The 4 T cell receptor beta chains reported below all come from one sample, sequenced in a study of IL-17A CD8 T cells in psoriatic arthritis synovium. Assay used: immunoSEQ multiplex PCR; TCRdb lists only in-frame clones, some missing. The sample includes about 2,100 clones, around three quarters of them seen just once. Actively inflamed joints of psoriatic arthritis patients supplied the aspirated synovial fluid. The material sequenced was memory CD8+ T cells from synovial fluid. The subset was: bulk memory CD8+ T cells (CD45RA-CD27+/- and CD45RA+CD27-). Source of these receptors: a human donor with psoriatic arthritis.

This clone has a handful of counts. The V gene is TRBV5-5, the J gene TRBJ2-5; the match to TRBD1 covers 8 bases. With V trimmed by 2 bases and J by 3 bases, 3 bases remained unmatched. The CDR3 consists of 14 residues. Per germline, CDR1 SGHKS and CDR2 YYEKEE (reference sequence). CDR3 region: CASSLQGVEETQYF. The CDR3 DNA reads as TGTGCCAGCAGCTTACAGGGGGTTGAAGAGACCCAGTACTTC.

The chain combines TRBV5-1 with TRBJ2-3; 11 bases match TRBD2. Germline V gene sequence: CDR1 SGHRS, CDR2 YFSETQ. Trimming at V came to 4 bases and at J to 5 bases, leaving 9 bases not matched to a gene. The CDR3 contains 16 residues. In DNA, the CDR3 is TGCGCCAGCAGCAAGGCTAGCGGGAGGTATGGAGATACGCAGTATTTT. Residues: CASSKASGRYGDTQYF.

CDR3 DNA sequence: TGTGCCAGCAGTGCCTCGACCGGGAGTGGAGAGACCCAGTACTTC. This translates into CASSASTGSGETQYF. V is TRBV6-4 and J is TRBJ2-5, with D possibly being TRBD2 (6 bases). CDR3 length: 15 amino acids. Germline V CDR1 and CDR2: MRHNA, SNTAGT. V lost 4 bases to trimming and J lost 4 bases, with 16 bases between them.

CDR3 nucleotide sequence: TGTGCCAGCAGTTCCTGGGGCGGGAGCCCAAACGGGGAGCTGTTTTTT. Its protein product is CASSSWGGSPNGELFF. The gene calls are TRBV27 and TRBJ2-2; TRBD2 matches 7 bases. J gave up 7 bases and V 4 bases, and 12 bases lay outside the gene matches. The CDR3 extends over 16 amino acids. Per the germline V gene, CDR1 is MNHEY and CDR2 is SMNVEV (reference sequence).